What follows is one T cell receptor beta chain and its context. Its target is not known. Per germline, CDR1 MNHNY and CDR2 SVGAGI (reference sequence). Trimming took 5 bases from V and 4 from J; bases not matched to a gene: 3. This CDR3 has 14 residues. TCRdb's table, derived via immunoSEQ multiplex PCR, lists solely in-frame clones and lacks some. In the table there are some 24,000 clones, more than 90% of which are singletons. The data belong to a study of T cells in localized non-small cell lung cancer. Findings and caveats of the study: Those with higher blood T cell density had longer overall survival. Adjacent lung tissue had a median approximately 61 of the top 100 clones found in the tumor. The highest T cell clonality was in uninvolved adjacent lung, above tumor.

The clonotype was recovered from a man between 40 and 70 years old with stage III squamous cell lung carcinoma. The source material was peripheral blood, sampled before any cancer treatment. The chain couples TRBV6-6 to TRBJ1-2; 11 bases align to TRBD1. The DNA of the CDR3 is TGTGCCAGCAGTGTGGGACAGGGGGTCTATGGCTACACCTTC. This sequence encodes CASSVGQGVYGYTF.